This TCR beta chain was sequenced in a study of T cell responses to AZD1222 COVID-19 vaccine. The ends lost 3 bases at V and 4 bases at J; junction bases unmatched: 4. The length of the CDR3 is 14 residues. Germline CDR1 and CDR2: SGHDN and FVKESK. Using immunoSEQ multiplex PCR, the repertoire was profiled, and TCRdb retains in-frame clones only, with some absent. The sample has 150,000 to 200,000 clones; 94% are singletons. The rearrangement uses TRBV14 and TRBJ1-1; 8 nucleotides match TRBD1. Sequencing was performed on peripheral blood, taken on day 0 of AZD1222 vaccination. The clonotype was recovered from an adult in good health. CDR3 sequence reads: CASSHGQGVTEAFF. The CDR3 DNA follows: TGTGCCAGCAGCCACGGACAGGGAGTCACTGAAGCTTTCTTT.